One sample yielded the 13 T cell receptor beta chains listed below, sequenced in a study of vaccination and CD4 T cells after COVID-19. The sample's treatment: roughly 10-day PBMC culture with coronavirus spike peptide pools or control peptides (ViraFEST assay). No cognate antigen is known for these TCRs. The Oncomine TCR Beta short-read assay was applied to DNA of cultured CD4+ T cells. One entry per CDR3 protein results from TCRdb running MiXCR on the PCR reads. The table shows about 11,000 distinct CDR3 sequences, with about 53% occurring only once. The specimen sequenced was CD4+ T cells from blood, cultured in vitro. These receptors were obtained from a human donor who had recovered from COVID-19.

This clonotype has only a few counts. This sequence joins TRBV20-1 and TRBJ2-7; 9 bases match TRBD1. Germline V gene lookup returns CDR1 DFQATT and CDR2 SNEGSKA (reference sequence). There are 14 residues in the CDR3. With 6 bases clipped from V and 0 bases from J, the junction kept 6 bases outside the gene matches. In nucleotides, the CDR3 is TGCAGTGCAACCGGGACAGGGAGCTCCTACGAGCAGTACTTC. This sequence encodes CSATGTGSSYEQYF.

As concerns this clonotype: Its ends do not fully match the called genes, so a read error is possible. This sequence joins TRBV6-2 or TRBV6-3 and TRBJ2-3; tentative D call: TRBD2 (5 bases). The CDR3 is 14 amino acids. Germline V gene sequence: CDR1 MNHEY, CDR2 SVGEGT. CDR3 protein: CASRYSGSTDTQYF. CDR3 coding DNA: TGTGCCAGCAGATACTCGGGAAGCACAGATACGCAGTATTTT.

The chain uses TRBV6-1 and TRBJ1-6; 8 nucleotides match TRBD1. V dropped 5 bases and J dropped 4; count of bases not matched to a gene: 10. Per germline, CDR1 MNHNS and CDR2 SASEGT. CDR3 length equals 17 residues. CDR3: CASSHGQGGSYNSPLHF. As DNA, the CDR3 is TGTGCCAGCAGTCATGGACAGGGAGGGAGTTATAATTCACCCCTCCACTTT.

The CDR3 DNA sequence: TGTGCCAGTAGTACTCTCCGGGACAGGGGGCGCGACGAGCAGTACTTC. Translation: CASSTLRDRGRDEQYF. The J gene is TRBJ2-7, the V gene TRBV19; 12 bases are shared with TRBD1. Trimming cost V 4 bases and J 5 bases; bases outside gene matches: 9. This CDR3 spans 16 amino acids. Germline lookup yields CDR1 LNHDA and CDR2 SQIVND (reference sequence).

The gene calls are TRBV7-2 and TRBJ1-1; D perhaps matches TRBD1 (6 bases). CDR1 is SGHTA and CDR2 is FQGNSA in the germline V gene. Trimming removed 1 base from V and 4 bases from J, with 16 bases in between. CDR3 length equals 16 residues. CDR3 protein: CASSLVALDRGTEAFF. The CDR3 region has the DNA TGTGCCAGCAGCTTAGTTGCTCTGGACAGAGGCACTGAAGCTTTCTTT.

The chain is built from TRBV19 and TRBJ1-5, with 8 bases lining up with TRBD1. Germline CDR1 is LNHDA and CDR2 is SQIVND (reference sequence). The V segment lost 1 base and the J segment 0 bases; nucleotides outside the gene matches: 5. The CDR3 consists of 17 residues. The CDR3 here is CASSIGQGANSNQPQHF. CDR3 bases: TGTGCCAGTAGTATAGGGCAGGGGGCGAATAGCAATCAGCCCCAGCATTTT.

The J gene is TRBJ2-1, the V gene TRBV6-2 or TRBV6-3; 9 nucleotides align to TRBD2. CDR1 MNHEY and CDR2 SVGEGT come from the germline V gene. Trimming took 6 bases from V and 4 from J; bases not matched to a gene: 4. The CDR3 runs 14 residues. For the CDR3, the DNA is TGTGCCAGCAGGGCTAGCGGGACTTACAATGAGCAGTTCTTC. Its translation is CASRASGTYNEQFF.

This clonotype has more than one count but fewer than ten. This chain uses TRBV6-2 or TRBV6-3 with TRBJ1-5, with D unresolved. CDR1 and CDR2 (germline): MNHEY, SVGEGT. The CDR3 runs to 13 residues. Deletions cut 4 bases from V and 4 bases from J, with 8 bases between. CDR3 DNA sequence: TGTGCCAGCAGTTGGATAAGAAATCAGCCCCAGCATTTT. Translated: CASSWIRNQPQHF.

V usage is TRBV20-1 and J usage is TRBJ2-3, with 7 nucleotides matching TRBD1. V lost 0 bases and J lost 3; bases outside the gene matches: 3. Per germline, CDR1 DFQATT and CDR2 SNEGSKA (reference sequence). This CDR3 comprises 14 residues. The CDR3 loop is CSARDPGQTDTQYF. The CDR3 nucleotides are TGCAGTGCTAGAGATCCGGGACAGACAGATACGCAGTATTTT.

There are a few counts of this clonotype. The chain uses TRBV7-6 and TRBJ1-5; a possible D gene is TRBD1 (5 bases). V was cut by 6 bases and J by 2 bases, with 11 bases left in between. The CDR3 has 14 amino acids. Germline V lookup: CDR1 SGHVS, CDR2 FNYEAQ. CDR3 amino acids: CASSMAGGNQPQHF. The CDR3 DNA is TGTGCCAGCAGTATGGCGGGGGGCAATCAGCCCCAGCATTTT.

The chain joins TRBV18 to TRBJ2-2; D gene ambiguous. The CDR3 sequence is 13 residues long. Germline V gene sequence: CDR1 KGHSH, CDR2 LQKENI. Trimming left V 1 base short and J 7 bases short, with 7 bases between. The CDR3 protein is CASSPLGRGELFF. Here the CDR3 DNA reads TGTGCCAGCTCACCACTAGGGCGCGGGGAGCTGTTTTTT.

The chain employs TRBV25-1 and TRBJ2-2; D is perhaps TRBD1 or TRBD2 (5 bases each). V lost 6 bases, J lost 2 bases, and 16 bases lay in between. Germline values: CDR1 MGHDK, CDR2 SYGVNS. The CDR3 consists of 16 residues. The CDR3 bases are TGTGCCAGCAGACGAACCGGGACGGTAAACACCGGGGAGCTGTTTTTT. Translation: CASRRTGTVNTGELFF.

This chain connects TRBV19 to TRBJ1-2; no reliable D call. The CDR3 sequence is 15 residues long. V gave up 5 bases and J gave up 1 base, with 14 bases separating them. Germline V gives CDR1 LNHDA, CDR2 SQIVND (reference sequence). The CDR3 region is CASSLDDVGNYGYTF. In DNA, the CDR3 is TGTGCCAGTAGTTTGGATGACGTTGGTAACTATGGCTACACCTTC.